This T cell receptor (beta chain) was recorded in a study of T cell responses to AZD1222 COVID-19 vaccine. Overall study results and limits: Possibly, clonal diversity was underestimated; donors were largely white British and included more females. Baseline seropositives among AZD1222 recipients totaled only five to seven.

A remark on this clone: Its antigen is still unknown.

The study pooled second doses at about 4 or about 12 weeks. TCRdb's copy holds only in-frame clones and misses some; the assay was immunoSEQ multiplex PCR. Found here are 110,000 to 150,000 clones, around 93% of them singletons; the top ten hold less than 3.5%. This clonotype was sampled from an adult who received the AZD1222 COVID-19 vaccine. Sequences were derived from peripheral blood, sampled 28 days after the second AZD1222 dose.

The CDR3 region has the DNA TGTGCCAGCAGTGAACTCGTCTCTGGAAACACCATATATTTT. Amino acid sequence: CASSELVSGNTIYF. The chain has TRBV6-1 and TRBJ1-3; D is unclear. This CDR3 region has 14 residues. Germline V gene data show CDR1 as MNHNS and CDR2 as SASEGT. The ends were cut back, 2 bases at V and 0 bases at J, with 5 bases in the middle.